A selection of T cell receptor beta chains follows, all from one sample in a study of beta chain features in type 1 diabetes. Measured with immunoSEQ multiplex PCR; TCRdb has only the in-frame clones, and not every one. The repertoire holds about 900,000 clones, with around a sixth as singletons. The sequencing sample was made of naive CD4+ T cells from blood. Every receptor here comes from a woman aged 18 to 35 in good health. Both conserved end residues are part of each CDR3. The D gene is left open where the match is weak. A row's size may be missing; if present it is once, few, many or a size class.

d_gene	v_gene	abundance	j_gene	CDR3nt	CDR3aa
-	TRBV2	-	TRBJ2-6	TGTGCCAGCAGTGAAAGGCAGTCTGGGGCCAACGTCCTGACTTTC	CASSERQSGANVLTF
-	TRBV4-2	-	TRBJ1-4	TGTGCCAGCAAAAAACGACCTGGAGTTGGTGAAAAACTGTTTTTT	CASKKRPGVGEKLFF
-	TRBV4-3	few	TRBJ2-7	TGCGCCAGCAGCCAAGTGAGGGTGGGGGGCACCTACGAGCAGTACTTC	CASSQVRVGGTYEQYF
TRBD1	TRBV18	-	TRBJ2-7	TGTGCCAGCCCGTACCCGGGACAGGGGTCAGACGAGCAGTACTTC	CASPYPGQGSDEQYF
-	TRBV11-2	-	TRBJ1-1	TGTGCCAGCAGCTCTGGACAGTTTAGCACTGAAGCTTTCTTT	CASSSGQFSTEAFF
TRBD2	TRBV10-3	few	TRBJ2-1	TGTGCCACCGAGGTTGGTGCGGGAGTTGTTAATGAGCAGTTCTTC	CATEVGAGVVNEQFF
TRBD1	TRBV6-5	-	TRBJ1-1	TGTGCCAGCAGGCAGGGGGGGTACACTGAAGCTTTCTTT	CASRQGGYTEAFF
TRBD2	TRBV7-9	few	TRBJ2-2	TGTGCCAGCAGCTTAAAAGGGCTAGCGGGAGTGGACACCGGGGAGCTGTTTTTT	CASSLKGLAGVDTGELFF
-	TRBV13	few	TRBJ1-1	TGTGCCAGCAGCTTACGCAGTCACACTGAAGCTTTCTTT	CASSLRSHTEAFF
TRBD2	TRBV7-9	few	TRBJ2-1	TGTGCCAGCAGCGCGACTAGCGGGAGGGCCGATGAGCAGTTCTTC	CASSATSGRADEQFF
-	TRBV5-6	-	TRBJ2-2	TGTGCCAGCAGCTTGGAATTTAACACCGGGGAGCTGTTTTTT	CASSLEFNTGELFF
TRBD2	TRBV18	-	TRBJ2-3	TGTGCCAGCTCACCAAGGGTACTAGCGGGAGTGACCCCTACGCAGTATTTT	CASSPRVLAGVTPTQYF
TRBD2	TRBV27	-	TRBJ2-2	TGTGCCAGCAGACGCGGGACCGGGTCGGGAGGGCTCAGGGAGCTGTTTTTT	CASRRGTGSGGLRELFF
-	TRBV9	-	TRBJ2-3	TGTGCCAGCAGCGTAGATGGAGGCCGGAGCACAGATACGCAGTATTTT	CASSVDGGRSTDTQYF
TRBD2	TRBV10-1	few	TRBJ2-7	TGCGCCAGCAGTGAGTCGGGCGGGAGTTCTCGCGAGCAGTACTTC	CASSESGGSSREQYF
-	TRBV5-1	-	TRBJ1-3	TGCGCCAGCAGCTTGGAAGGGGTCATCTCTGGAAACACCATATATTTT	CASSLEGVISGNTIYF
-	TRBV18	few	TRBJ1-5	TGTGCCAGCTCACCTGTCCCTTCGGTAATGGGGGATCAGCCCCAGCATTTT	CASSPVPSVMGDQPQHF
-	TRBV6-6	-	TRBJ2-1	TGTGCCAGCAGTTACTTGGGGGGTGAGCAGTTCTTC	CASSYLGGEQFF
TRBD1	TRBV6-6	-	TRBJ2-1	TGTGCCAGCAGTTACTCCGGGACAGGGAGCAGTGATGAGCAGTTCTTC	CASSYSGTGSSDEQFF
-	TRBV7-9	-	TRBJ2-1	TGTGCCAGCAGCTTACTGGCAGGTAACACCTACAATGAGCAGTTCTTC	CASSLLAGNTYNEQFF
-	TRBV6-5	-	TRBJ1-5	TGTGCCAGCAGTTTACAGGGAGTTAATCAGCCCCAGCATTTT	CASSLQGVNQPQHF
TRBD1	TRBV19	few	TRBJ1-5	TGTGCCAGTACGGGACAGGGCTATCAGCCCCAGCATTTT	CASTGQGYQPQHF
-	TRBV28	few	TRBJ2-7	TGTGCCAGCAGTGAGACCTACGAGCAGTACTTC	CASSETYEQYF
TRBD2	TRBV5-4	few	TRBJ2-3	TGTGCCAGCAGCTCAAAAGGGAGGGGCACACACACATCGGATACGCAGTATTTT	CASSSKGRGTHTSDTQYF
TRBD1	TRBV6-5	-	TRBJ2-3	TGTGCCAGCAGTTCCGGGACAGGGGCAGATACGCAGTATTTT	CASSSGTGADTQYF
-	TRBV5-4	few	TRBJ2-3	TGTGCCATACAGCTCCTTAGGACAACCGGAGATACGCAGTATTTT	CAIQLLRTTGDTQYF
-	TRBV11-1	-	TRBJ2-2	TGTGCCAGCAGCTTCCGGACGTATACGAACACCGGGGAGCTGTTTTTT	CASSFRTYTNTGELFF
-	TRBV5-1	few	TRBJ2-7	TGCGCCAGCAGCTTGGATCTAGCGCCCTACGAGCAGTACTTC	CASSLDLAPYEQYF
-	TRBV18	few	TRBJ1-5	TGTGCCAGCTCACCACATCCGGCCGGAGTACCCCAGCATTTT	CASSPHPAGVPQHF
TRBD2	TRBV7-3	-	TRBJ2-1	TGTGCCAGCAGCAGACTAGCGGGATTTGTAGATGAGCAGTTCTTC	CASSRLAGFVDEQFF
-	TRBV25-1	-	TRBJ2-7	TGTGCCAGCAGCTTCAGGGGCCGGGAAGAGCAGTACTTC	CASSFRGREEQYF
TRBD2	TRBV5-4	few	TRBJ2-1	TGTGCCAGCAGCTTGACTAGCGGGAGCCTCTACAATGAGCAGTTCTTC	CASSLTSGSLYNEQFF
-	TRBV4-3	-	TRBJ1-5	TGCGCCAGCAGCCTAGCCAGAGGGGTACGATCGCCCCAGCATTTT	CASSLARGVRSPQHF
TRBD2	TRBV9	-	TRBJ2-3	TGTGCCAGCAGCGTAGCTGGACTAGCGGGAGTAGATACGCAGTATTTT	CASSVAGLAGVDTQYF
TRBD1	TRBV18	-	TRBJ1-2	TGTGCCAGCTCACCTCCGGGACAGGGGAGAGCACACTTC	CASSPPGQGRAHF